The clone carrying this TCR beta chain was detected only a few times. The data derive from a study of T-cell memory formation after mild COVID-19. Germline loops: CDR1 LGHNA, CDR2 YSLEER. The V gene lost 0 bases and the J gene lost 4 bases, with 10 bases spanning the gap. The CDR3 has 14 amino acids. TCRdb re-derived calls from the 5' RACE reads in MiXCR, one entry per CDR3 protein. The sample contains tens of thousands of distinct CDR3 sequences, about 13% of which appear only once. The sequencing sample was made of PBMCs or a T cell subset sorted from them (not recorded which). The chain combines TRBV4-3 with TRBJ2-7, with D possibly being TRBD1 or TRBD2 (5 bases each). This sequence was found in a man aged 18 to 29 who had mild COVID-19 (a few samples of this study predate the infection). Cell type and time point are not known. The CDR3 coding sequence is TGCGCCAGCAGCCAAGACCGGGACGCTTACGAGCAGTACTTC. Its protein is CASSQDRDAYEQYF.